This T cell receptor beta chain stems from a study of CD8+CD57+ T cells in acquired aplastic anemia. About the study: Mean DNA quantity obtained from sorted CD4+ and CD8+ cells was 3 to 3.5 ug.

Concerning this clonotype: Its antigen is currently unknown.

For CDR3 and TCR beta VDJ profiling, genomic DNA was the template used. TCRdb ran MiXCR on the reads and lists one entry per CDR3 protein. The sample has 200,000 or so distinct CDR3 sequences, roughly 64% seen once. Regarding the study as a whole: Patients and controls shared 25 to 30 CD8+ CDR3 sequences, highly expressed in patients.

With 6 bases clipped from V and 5 bases from J, the junction kept 6 bases outside the gene matches. The CDR3 length is 14 residues. Per the germline V gene, CDR1 is WNHNN and CDR2 is SYGVQD (reference sequence). The chain recombines TRBV10-1 with TRBJ2-1, with 8 bases aligning to TRBD2. The sequence was collected from a human donor with severe aplastic anemia or a healthy control (not recorded which). Material for sequencing was sorted CD4+, CD8+, or CD8+CD57+ T cells (not recorded which) from PBMCs. CDR3 bases: TGCGCCAGCAGCGTTAGCGGGGCGAACAATGAGCAGTTCTTC. Translated: CASSVSGANNEQFF.